This T cell receptor beta chain was profiled in a study of T cells in localized non-small cell lung cancer. Whole-study results and caveats: Sequencing was limited to one tumor region, leaving the possibility of heterogeneity open. Within adjacent lung there appeared a median approximately 60 of the top 100 tumor clones.

The CDR3 has 15 residues. Trimming took 5 bases from V and 2 from J; bases not matched to a gene: 5. Looked up from germline, CDR1 is MNHGY and CDR2 is SAAAGT. Measured with immunoSEQ multiplex PCR; TCRdb has only the in-frame clones, and not every one. The table records approximately 6,000 clones, around 25% of them present only once. Points on this clone: Its antigen is as yet unknown.

The chain links TRBV6-8 to TRBJ2-7; 11 bases align to TRBD1. The starting material was lung tumor tissue, obtained before any cancer treatment. This sequence originates from a female donor of 60 years or more with stage I lung adenocarcinoma. This chain's CDR3 is CASSPRDRGAYEQYF. The CDR3 nucleotides are TGTGCCAGCAGTCCCCGGGACAGGGGGGCCTACGAGCAGTACTTC.